The 12 T cell receptor beta chains reported below all come from one sample, sequenced in a study of T cell changes during pregnancy in multiple sclerosis. Data came from immunoSEQ multiplex PCR; TCRdb stores just in-frame clones and leaves some out. The data contain 100,000 or so clones, 75% to 95% of them singletons. The sequencing used peripheral blood, collected in the second trimester of pregnancy. These receptor sequences come from a female donor in good health, enrolled as a control in a pregnancy study.

The V gene is TRBV2, the J gene TRBJ2-2, with unresolved D. The CDR3 is 15 residues long. Germline V gene lookup returns CDR1 SNHLY and CDR2 FYNNEI. V lost 1 base and J 4 bases, leaving 10 bases between the germline ends. The CDR3 sequence is CASSEVRGGTGELFF. CDR3 sequence (DNA): TGTGCCAGCAGTGAAGTGCGAGGTGGCACCGGGGAGCTGTTTTTT.

The rearrangement links TRBV6-4 to TRBJ1-2; D is ambiguous. V was trimmed by 3 bases and J by 4 bases, leaving 9 bases between them. The CDR3 is 13 residues long. Germline V gene sequence: CDR1 MRHNA, CDR2 SNTAGT. CDR3 nucleotides: TGTGCCAGCAGTGAGGGCAGTTTCTATGGCTACACCTTC. Amino acid sequence: CASSEGSFYGYTF.

The chain employs TRBV5-6 and TRBJ1-3, with a tentative D call TRBD1 (6 bases). From germline, CDR1 is SGHDT and CDR2 YYEEEE. Between the trimmed V and J ends, which lost 0 bases and 2 bases, there was a span of 9 bases. The CDR3 sequence is 15 residues long. CDR3 in amino acids: CASSLETGTGNTIYF. CDR3 sequence (DNA): TGTGCCAGCAGCTTGGAAACAGGGACTGGAAACACCATATATTTT.

The chain combines TRBV5-4 with TRBJ2-7; 7 positions agree with TRBD2. From germline, CDR1 is SGHNT and CDR2 YYREEE (reference sequence). V gave up 4 bases and J gave up 2 bases; unmatched junction bases: 6. This CDR3 is built from 14 residues. CDR3 protein: CASSQGLAAYEQYF. Written as DNA, the CDR3 is TGTGCCAGCAGCCAGGGTCTAGCGGCCTACGAGCAGTACTTC.

The genes are TRBV27 and TRBJ2-7; 7 bases match TRBD2. Germline V gene data show CDR1 as MNHEY and CDR2 as SMNVEV (reference sequence). The CDR3 consists of 13 residues. Losses at the gene ends were 4 bases for V and 3 bases for J; bases not matched to a gene: 3. CDR3 DNA: TGTGCCAGCAGTTCGGAGCGGGGCTACGAGCAGTACTTC. Protein sequence: CASSSERGYEQYF.

The CDR3 sequence is CASSFSTGRYEQYF. The CDR3 bases are TGTGCCAGTAGTTTCTCGACAGGGAGGTACGAGCAGTACTTC. The chain carries TRBV19 and TRBJ2-7, with D perhaps matching TRBD1 (7 bases). With 5 bases removed from V and 4 bases from J, the gap between germline ends came to 15 bases. This CDR3 is 14 amino acids long. The germline V gene has CDR1 LNHDA and CDR2 SQIVND (reference sequence).

The gene calls are TRBV11-2 and TRBJ2-5; no clear D gene. The V end lost 4 bases, the J end lost 1 base, and 13 bases lay between the germline ends. Germline V gene data show CDR1 as SGHAT and CDR2 as FQNNGV. This CDR3 has 15 amino acids. CDR3 in amino acids: CASSWAPAFQETQYF. CDR3 sequence (DNA): TGTGCCAGCAGCTGGGCACCCGCGTTCCAAGAGACCCAGTACTTC.

For this clone: Other DNA sequences of this sample code for an identical CDR3. The V and J genes are TRBV6-5 and TRBJ1-5; D unclear. The CDR3 totals 13 residues. CDR1 is MNHEY, CDR2 SVGAGI, per germline. V was cut by 7 bases and J by 2 bases, with 9 bases left in between. The CDR3: CASTRGGNQPQHF. The CDR3 nucleotides are TGTGCCAGCACCCGGGGAGGCAATCAGCCCCAGCATTTT.

The sample holds one count of this clone. This sequence joins TRBV5-5 and TRBJ1-1; the D gene is possibly TRBD1 (6 bases). The CDR3 is 17 amino acids. Germline V gene data show CDR1 as SGHKS and CDR2 as YYEKEE (reference sequence). Deletions cut 2 bases from V and 0 bases from J, with 17 bases between. CDR3 nucleotides: TGTGCCAGCAGCTTCCGAGGGACATTCGGCCTGAACACTGAAGCTTTCTTT. As protein: CASSFRGTFGLNTEAFF.

The V and J genes are TRBV2 and TRBJ2-3, with a weak D call TRBD1 (6 bases). The CDR3 covers 15 residues. The V end lost 4 bases, the J end lost 0 bases, and 11 bases lay between the germline ends. Germline lookup yields CDR1 SNHLY and CDR2 FYNNEI. The CDR3, as DNA: TGTGCCAGCAGTGTCAGGGGCCCTAGCACAGATACGCAGTATTTT. Translated: CASSVRGPSTDTQYF.

The chain has TRBV5-1 and TRBJ2-5; TRBD2 matches at 10 bases. Losses at the gene ends were 4 bases for V and 5 bases for J; bases not matched to a gene: 8. The CDR3 consists of 15 residues. Germline V gene sequence: CDR1 SGHRS, CDR2 YFSETQ. CDR3 loop: CASSGLAGVRETQYF. The CDR3 bases are TGCGCCAGCAGCGGGCTAGCGGGAGTTCGGGAGACCCAGTACTTC.

This chain uses TRBV21-1 with TRBJ2-1; the table calls TRBD2, which could not be checked here. TRBV21-1 is designated a pseudogene. The CDR3 totals 11 residues. CDR3 protein: CASSKRTGEFF. CDR3 in DNA: TGTGCCAGCAGCAAGCGGACGGGAGAGTTCTTC.